Presented here are 13 T cell receptor beta chains from one specimen sequenced in a study of shared clonotypes between healthy human individuals (TCRdb year 2020). CD8 naive samples were CD45RO-negative cells positively selected for CCR7, giving a CD45RA+CCR7+ population that excluded TemRA cells. The method was the immunoSEQ multiplex PCR assay. The clones in this table, taken by TCRdb from immuneACCESS, are in-frame only. Not every clone is retained; where verified, under half of the shortfall comes from an unresolved V gene, and the cause of the rest is unknown. The sample profile shows about 2.1 million clones; about 94% of them were found once. The top ten clonotypes cover over 1.5% of the sample. Sequences were obtained from naive CD8+ T cells from PBMCs. The cell subset or site label, read with the paper, signifies: CD45RA+CCR7+. The receptor set was obtained from a man in his late teens or twenties in good health. Some clones in this sample may be carry-over from other donors' samples.

The rearrangement links TRBV9 to TRBJ2-3; the D is unclear. The V gene's germline CDR1 is SGDLS and CDR2 YYNGEE. CDR3 length: 14 amino acids. The V end lost 3 bases, the J end lost 4 bases, and 12 bases lay between the germline ends. The CDR3 region is CASSAPSSPDTQYF. DNA of the CDR3: TGTGCCAGCAGCGCCCCCTCGAGCCCAGATACGCAGTATTTT.

The genes are TRBV28 and TRBJ2-7; 10 nucleotides agree with TRBD2. V dropped 3 bases and J dropped 4; count of bases not matched to a gene: 9. Germline loops: CDR1 MDHEN, CDR2 SYDVKM. The CDR3 runs to 16 residues. CDR3 sequence: CASSFPLAGVIYEQYF. The CDR3 DNA follows: TGTGCCAGCAGTTTTCCCCTAGCGGGAGTAATTTACGAGCAGTACTTC.

The chain recombines TRBV27 with TRBJ1-5, with a tentative D call TRBD1 (5 bases). Between the trimmed V and J ends, which lost 2 bases and 6 bases, there was a span of 11 bases. This CDR3 is 14 amino acids long. CDR1 is MNHEY and CDR2 is SMNVEV in the germline V gene (reference sequence). For the CDR3, the DNA is TGTGCCAGCAGTTTAGGTGGGGGTATTCAGCCCCAGCATTTT. Encoded protein: CASSLGGGIQPQHF.

This clone was detected once. This rearrangement joins TRBV5-8 to TRBJ1-2; D remains unclear. The CDR3 runs 13 residues. Trimming pared 4 bases from V and 4 bases from J, leaving 11 bases between. The V gene's germline CDR1 is SGHTS and CDR2 YDEGEE. Here the CDR3 DNA reads TGTGCCAGCAGCGGGAGGGTTTCCTATGGCTACACCTTC. Encoded protein: CASSGRVSYGYTF.

The chain is built from TRBV6-1 and TRBJ2-7; 7 bases are shared with TRBD1. J lost 2 bases, V lost 6 bases, and 10 bases had no gene match. From germline, CDR1 is MNHNS and CDR2 SASEGT. There are 15 residues in the CDR3. The CDR3: CASRDGTVQAYEQYF. In DNA form, the CDR3 reads TGTGCCAGCAGAGATGGGACAGTGCAGGCCTACGAGCAGTACTTC.

This clone was counted a single time. This rearrangement joins TRBV10-3 to TRBJ2-1; D remains ambiguous. The CDR3 contains 11 residues. V shed 8 bases and J shed 7 bases, with 9 bases lying between them. Germline V gene data show CDR1 as ENHRY and CDR2 as SYGVKD. The CDR3 spells CAIGFGNEQFF. In DNA form, the CDR3 reads TGTGCCATCGGGTTTGGAAATGAGCAGTTCTTC.

This rearrangement joins TRBV18 to TRBJ2-5; 10 nucleotides agree with TRBD2. The CDR3 length is 15 residues. The germline V gene has CDR1 KGHSH and CDR2 LQKENI. Trimming took 3 bases from V and 5 from J; bases not matched to a gene: 6. CDR3 in amino acids: CASSPVTSGFETQYF. DNA for the CDR3: TGTGCCAGCTCACCGGTGACTAGCGGGTTTGAGACCCAGTACTTC.

This rearrangement joins TRBV29-1 to TRBJ2-7; weak D call: TRBD1 (6 bases). The germline CDR1 and CDR2 sequences are SQVTM and ANQGSEA. The CDR3 totals 13 residues. V lost 4 bases, J lost 4 bases, and 14 bases lay in between. CDR3 DNA: TGCAGCGTTGGGCCCAGGGGAAGATACGAGCAGTACTTC. It yields the protein CSVGPRGRYEQYF.

This chain uses TRBV15 with TRBJ2-2, with 10 bases that match TRBD2. V shed 4 bases and J 6 bases; nucleotides not matched to a gene: 8. The CDR3 covers 16 residues. The germline V gene encodes CDR1 LNHNV and CDR2 YYDKDF (reference sequence). CDR3 sequence: CATSIAWTSGSGELFF. In nucleotides, the CDR3 is TGTGCCACCAGCATCGCCTGGACTAGCGGCTCCGGGGAGCTGTTTTTT.

This clone was found once. The V and J genes are TRBV28 and TRBJ2-1, with 9 nucleotides matching TRBD1. Trimming at V came to 4 bases and at J to 8 bases, leaving 12 bases not matched to a gene. Germline CDR1 and CDR2: MDHEN and SYDVKM. CDR3 length equals 16 residues. Here the CDR3 reads CASSSVRDRAKDEQFF. DNA of the CDR3: TGTGCCAGCAGTTCCGTCCGGGACAGGGCTAAAGATGAGCAGTTCTTC.

This clone was seen once. The chain is built from TRBV9 and TRBJ2-3; TRBD2 is a possible D gene (7 bases). CDR1 SGDLS and CDR2 YYNGEE come from the germline V gene. The CDR3 has 18 amino acids. V was pared by 0 bases and J by 3 bases, with 20 bases between. The CDR3 spells CASSVGGGLRESTDTQYF. Written as DNA, the CDR3 is TGTGCCAGCAGCGTAGGAGGGGGACTGCGGGAGTCAACAGATACGCAGTATTTT.

Only one count was recorded for this clone. At the DNA level, this CDR3 is encoded by other sequences in the same sample as well. This chain joins TRBV28 and TRBJ2-5, with 11 bases that match TRBD1. Germline assignment: CDR1 MDHEN and CDR2 SYDVKM. V shed 3 bases, J shed 3 bases, and the junction held 0 bases outside the gene matches. This CDR3 has 14 residues. CDR3 sequence (DNA): TGTGCCAGCAGTTTGGGACAGGGGGAAGAGACCCAGTACTTC. Residues: CASSLGQGEETQYF.

As concerns this clone: The same CDR3 also results from other DNA sequences found in this sample. This CDR3 is CASSPSGGETYNEQFF. The CDR3 coding sequence is TGTGCCAGCAGTCCAAGTGGGGGGGAGACCTACAATGAGCAGTTCTTC. The chain links TRBV27 to TRBJ2-1; 7 positions match TRBD2. The CDR3 loop spans 16 amino acids. The trim removed 5 bases at V and 2 bases at J, leaving 9 bases unmatched. Per the germline V gene, CDR1 is MNHEY and CDR2 is SMNVEV (reference sequence).